Sequencing of this TCR beta chain was carried out in a study of Graves' ophthalmopathy and Graves' hyperthyroidism. Overall study context: The authors defined stable hyperthyroidism as no ophthalmopathy within 18 months of follow-up. The study's findings and limits: Most expanded clonotypes in thyroid above 0.001 frequency also showed up in blood.

Other autoimmune diseases, uncontrolled infections, pregnancy or lactation ruled patients out of participation. The diagnosis combined clinical symptoms, thyroxine, TRAb, thyroid ultrasound and orbital computed tomography scans. This clonotype occurred many times. Its target is unknown. RNA transcripts were the source from which TCR beta CDR3 regions were amplified. After a first-round RT-PCR with HTBI primers, a second-round multiplex PCR was run. TCRdb ran MiXCR on the multiplex PCR reads and lists one entry per CDR3 protein. The sample records 500,000 to 700,000 distinct CDR3 sequences, 39% being singletons. V was pared by 0 bases and J by 9 bases, with 17 bases between. The CDR3 is 15 amino acids. The germline CDR1 and CDR2 sequences are LGHNA and YNFKEQ.

The chain employs TRBV4-2 and TRBJ1-2; D unclear. This TCR came from an adult man with Graves' hyperthyroidism. The sequenced sample consisted of peripheral blood or thyroid tissue (not recorded which). The CDR3 nucleotides are TGTGCCAGCAGCCAAGATGGGGTTGGCGGACGTCGCTACACCTTC. Residues: CASSQDGVGGRRYTF.